The sequence of this TCR beta chain was determined in a study of blood T cell repertoires in COVID-19 (dated by TCRdb to 2018 to 2020). For the wider study: The collaborator samples originated in the United States, Italy and Spain and spanned the acute and convalescent phases of COVID-19. HLA class I and class II types, where available, came from metadata supplied by the sample provider rather than from assay-based typing. The sample metadata nearly always contained a de-identified subject ID, COVID-19 status, age in years and sex. Deeply sampled blood TCRbeta repertoires from subjects exposed to, actively infected with, or recovered from COVID-19 were included in the dataset. The material from the prospective study consisted of cDNA or gDNA derived from T cells, B-cell-depleted T cells, or PBMCs. The repertoires were released in a freely available public database intended as a resource for research on the immune response to SARS-CoV-2. Samples were obtained from the ongoing ImmuneRACE study (first 160 participants) and from about 1,300 subjects provided by 6 global collaborators.

The CDR3, from cysteine to phenylalanine, totals 14 residues. CDR3 DNA only is kept here, 42 bases in frame from base 1. CDR1 and CDR2, looked up from the germline V gene, are SGHAT and FQNNGV. Each collaborating institution followed its own protocols to collect whole blood in K2EDTA tubes. For TCRbeta analysis, collaborator samples were shipped as frozen whole blood, as isolated PBMCs, or as DNA extracted from either sample type. For this clone: The clone's antigen remains unknown. At one boundary the junction diverges from the germline segment, which might be a read error.

Broader findings and caveats from the paper: The amount of clinical and demographic metadata varied by source and participant and was provided uncurated.

TCRbeta CDR3 regions were amplified from genomic DNA by means of the immunoSEQ Assay, a bias-controlled multiplex PCR. For the original study's pipeline: The number of nucleated cells in each sample was estimated by amplification of reference gene primers within the assay. To quantify the absolute abundance of each unique TCRbeta CDR3 rearrangement, sequence reads were collapsed and filtered. For each sample, productive Simpson clonality was calculated as the square root of Simpson's diversity index across productive rearrangements. TCRdb re-hosts the immuneACCESS table, in-frame sequences only. Its copies lack some clones; in the studies checked, an unresolved V gene accounts for under half of them, and the cause for the rest is not known. V and J calls and clone size are given by that table; D and trimming were obtained from the DNA. This sample gives 90,000 to 150,000 clones in total; 79% of them show up just once. Under 5% of the sample lies in the top ten.

This receptor chain uses TRBV11-2 and TRBJ1-2, and TRBD1 may be the D gene, going by 6 matching bases. The sequence derives from a woman aged 80 or over with acute or convalescent COVID-19. The sequenced sample was peripheral blood. The nucleotide sequence is TGTGTCAGCACTCGGGACAATGGGGTCTATGGCTACACCTTC. This codes for CVSTRDNGVYGYTF.